There are a few counts of the clone carrying this T cell receptor (beta chain). In the source study's methods: Reference gene primer amplification gave estimated nucleated cell counts. Profiling relied on immunoSEQ multiplex PCR, and the TCRdb table lists in-frame clones only, not all of them. For V, J and clone size, that table is used; D and trimming come from the DNA. The data hold roughly 55,000 clones, with around 73% observed a single time. This record belongs to a study of blood T cell repertoires in COVID-19. Overall study context: Collection of acute and convalescent COVID-19 samples took place in the United States, Italy and Spain. From T cells, B-cell-depleted T cells, or PBMCs came the material, which was cDNA or gDNA.

The receptor's source is a man older than 75 with acute or convalescent COVID-19. Sequencing used peripheral blood.

CDR3 bases: TGTGCCAGTGACAGGGGGCGCTACGAGCAGTACTTC. Encoded protein: CASDRGRYEQYF. The chain uses TRBV2 and TRBJ2-7, with 10 bases matching TRBD1. This CDR3 region has 12 residues. From germline, CDR1 is SNHLY and CDR2 FYNNEI. V lost 9 bases, J lost 3 bases, and 2 bases stayed unmatched.